A single sample is the source of the 17 T cell receptor beta chains below, sequenced in a study of blood T cells in healthy people across ages. A second roughly 7 to 12 cycle PCR used barcoded and J-beta primers. TCRdb fed the 5' RACE reads into MiXCR, producing one record per CDR3 protein. Of 630,000 or so distinct CDR3 sequences in the sample, 25% to 35% were seen once. Input material: blood. The receptors originated from a woman aged 80 or over in good health.

This clonotype was detected ten times or more. V usage is TRBV20-1 and J usage is TRBJ1-5; TRBD1 is a possible D gene (5 bases). Germline V CDR1 and CDR2: DFQATT, SNEGSKA (reference sequence). Trimming left V 5 bases short and J 6 bases short, with 20 bases between. The length of the CDR3 is 15 residues. CDR3 sequence reads: CSAAKGTGSSQPQHF. Written as DNA, the CDR3 is TGCAGTGCTGCAAAAGGGACGGGAAGCTCTCAGCCCCAGCATTTT.

This clonotype appeared many times. The CDR3 here is CASRDNQPQHF. The CDR3 DNA reads TGTGCCAGCAGAGACAATCAGCCCCAGCATTTT. The chain has TRBV6-1 and TRBJ1-5; D not resolved. Trimming cost V 6 bases and J 3 bases, with 3 bases left between them. The CDR3 is 11 residues long. Looked up from germline, CDR1 is MNHNS and CDR2 is SASEGT.

This rearrangement joins TRBV5-1 to TRBJ1-2; D gene unclear. CDR3 length equals 15 residues. V gave up 2 bases and J gave up 6 bases, with 17 bases separating them. Germline CDR1 reads SGHRS; CDR2 reads YFSETQ. The CDR3 DNA sequence: TGCGCCAGCAGCTTAGCTGGGATTTACCCCCATGGCTACACCTTC. Its protein product is CASSLAGIYPHGYTF.

The rearrangement uses TRBV27 and TRBJ2-1; possibly TRBD2 for D (6 bases). There are 16 residues in the CDR3. V lost 2 bases, J lost 2 bases, and 13 bases lay in between. The V gene's germline CDR1 is MNHEY and CDR2 SMNVEV (reference sequence). The CDR3 bases are TGTGCCAGCAGTTTAGGGGCGGGGAGCGCCTACAATGAGCAGTTCTTC. Amino acid sequence: CASSLGAGSAYNEQFF.

On this clonotype itself: A read error may be the cause here, since a much bigger clone is one base away. This chain links TRBV7-8 with TRBJ2-1; D is unclear. CDR3 length equals 13 residues. Germline V gene sequence: CDR1 SGHVS, CDR2 FQNEAQ. V lost 5 bases to trimming and J lost 8 bases, with 13 bases between them. For the CDR3, the DNA is TGTGCCAGCAGCCGCACCAACGCGTATGAGCAGTTCTTC. This translates into CASSRTNAYEQFF.

There are many counts of this clonotype. This chain uses TRBV3-1 with TRBJ2-7; D possibly uses TRBD1 or TRBD2 (5 bases each). This CDR3 has 14 amino acids. Germline V CDR1 and CDR2: LGHDT, YNNKEL (reference sequence). V was trimmed by 1 base and J by 2 bases, leaving 9 bases between them. The CDR3 spells CASSQGQGPYEQYF. In DNA, the CDR3 is TGTGCCAGCAGCCAAGGGCAGGGACCCTACGAGCAGTACTTC.

The V call is TRBV7-9, the J call TRBJ1-1; TRBD1 matches 8 bases. Germline V lookup: CDR1 SEHNR, CDR2 FQNEAQ (reference sequence). The CDR3 consists of 13 residues. V was clipped by 11 bases and J by 4 bases; unmatched bases: 9. The CDR3 loop reads CAPQGAVGTEAFF. DNA for the CDR3: TGTGCCCCCCAGGGGGCGGTGGGCACTGAAGCTTTCTTT.

This clonotype was picked up many times. The genes are TRBV5-1 and TRBJ2-5; TRBD2 matches 9 bases. Unmatched junction bases numbered 9, after V lost 4 bases and J lost 2 bases. CDR1 is SGHRS, CDR2 YFSETQ, per germline. The CDR3 has 16 amino acids. CDR3 nucleotides: TGCGCCAGCAGCCGGCTAGCGGGGTTAGGTCAAGAGACCCAGTACTTC. Translation: CASSRLAGLGQETQYF.

This clonotype was detected many times. This rearrangement joins TRBV29-1 to TRBJ2-7; D is undetermined. The V and J ends lost 1 base and 7 bases respectively, with 14 bases between them. CDR1 is SQVTM, CDR2 ANQGSEA, per germline. The CDR3 consists of 13 residues. DNA of the CDR3: TGCAGCGTTGAAGTTGGGCCAACTGGGGAGCAGTACTTC. This translates into CSVEVGPTGEQYF.

V gene TRBV7-8 combines with J gene TRBJ1-2, with a possible D match to TRBD1 (6 bases). Looked up from germline, CDR1 is SGHVS and CDR2 is FQNEAQ. This CDR3 comprises 16 residues. V lost 1 base and J 5 bases, leaving 17 bases between the germline ends. CDR3 sequence reads: CASSLGAGDYWYGYTF. CDR3 nucleotides: TGTGCCAGCAGCTTAGGTGCAGGGGATTATTGGTATGGCTACACCTTC.

This clonotype has a handful of counts. The chain couples TRBV27 to TRBJ1-4; possible D gene TRBD1, 6 bases. Germline-derived CDR1 and CDR2 are MNHEY and SMNVEV (reference sequence). V was clipped by 8 bases and J by 4 bases, with 8 bases between them. CDR3 length: 12 residues. The chain's CDR3 is CASGGGNEKLFF. As DNA, the CDR3 is TGTGCCAGCGGGGGCGGTAATGAAAAACTGTTTTTT. Based on the CDR3 plus reference TRBV27 and TRBJ1-4, the full variable domain is EAQVTQNPRYLITVTGKKLTVTCSQNMNHEYMSWYRQDPGLGLRQIYYSMNVEVTDKGDVPEGYKVSRKEKRNFPLILESPSPNQTSLYFCASGGGNEKLFFGSGTQLSVL.

This clonotype was found a few times. The chain links TRBV2 to TRBJ1-2; 7 bases line up with TRBD1. The CDR3 is made up of 14 amino acids. Germline V CDR1 and CDR2: SNHLY, FYNNEI. V was pared by 5 bases and J by 1 base, with 4 bases of the junction left unmatched. CDR3 DNA: TGTGCCAGCAGTTTCCGACAGGGTAACTATGGCTACACCTTC. Its translation is CASSFRQGNYGYTF.

In its sample, this clonotype was seen a few times. A clone one base away is much larger, so this may be a read error. V and J are TRBV12-3 or TRBV12-4 and TRBJ2-1; 8 bases are shared with TRBD2. The CDR3 loop spans 15 amino acids. The V and J ends lost 6 bases and 7 bases, in that order; junction bases with no gene match: 11. The CDR3 nucleotides are TGTGCCAGCAGCCCCTCGGGGGGGGGAGGGAATGAGCAGTTCTTC. Translation gives CASSPSGGGGNEQFF.

This clonotype was recorded at least ten times. The chain carries TRBV11-2 and TRBJ2-3; maybe TRBD1 (6 bases). The CDR3 loop spans 13 amino acids. Trimming removed 6 bases at V and 2 bases at J, with 9 bases between. CDR1 and CDR2 (germline): SGHAT, FQNNGV. The DNA for the CDR3 is TGTGCCAGCAGTAAGGGGGACACAGATACGCAGTATTTT. Residues: CASSKGDTDTQYF.

This rearrangement joins TRBV20-1 to TRBJ1-2; 9 nucleotides align to TRBD1. The CDR3 length is 13 residues. Trimming cost V 6 bases and J 5 bases; bases outside gene matches: 7. CDR1 and CDR2 (germline): DFQATT, SNEGSKA (reference sequence). CDR3 sequence (DNA): TGCAGTGCCGCGACAGGGGGAGGGTATGGCTACACCTTC. Encoded protein: CSAATGGGYGYTF.

This sequence joins TRBV29-1 and TRBJ1-5; TRBD1 matches at 11 bases. Germline V gene sequence: CDR1 SQVTM, CDR2 ANQGSEA. The CDR3 contains 14 residues. The trim removed 5 bases at V and 1 base at J, leaving 1 base unmatched. The chain's CDR3 is CSVWDRGSNQPQHF. CDR3 nucleotide sequence: TGCAGCGTTTGGGACAGGGGGAGCAATCAGCCCCAGCATTTT.

CDR3 sequence reads: CASSLEGDTYNSPLHF. As DNA, the CDR3 is TGCGCCAGCAGCTTGGAAGGGGACACCTATAATTCACCCCTCCACTTT. This chain links TRBV5-1 with TRBJ1-6, with D perhaps TRBD1 (6 bases). CDR1 SGHRS and CDR2 YFSETQ come from the germline V gene. The length of the CDR3 is 16 residues. Trimming took off 0 bases at V and 2 bases at J, with 9 bases between the two ends.